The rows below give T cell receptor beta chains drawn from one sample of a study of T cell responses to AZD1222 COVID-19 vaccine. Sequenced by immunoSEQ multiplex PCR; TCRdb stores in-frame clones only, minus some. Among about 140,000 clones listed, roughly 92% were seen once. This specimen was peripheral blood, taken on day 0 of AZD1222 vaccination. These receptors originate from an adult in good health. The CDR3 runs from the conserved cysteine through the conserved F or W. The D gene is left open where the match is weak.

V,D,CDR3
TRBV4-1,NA,CASNDRAGTSNTQYF
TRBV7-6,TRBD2,CASSRASSGDPIYEQYF
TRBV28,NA,CASSSPFERRLADTQYF
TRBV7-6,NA,CASSQRMWAGNTIYF
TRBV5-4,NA,CASSQNRDGYEQYF
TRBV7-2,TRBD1,CASSSEGQNSQPQHF
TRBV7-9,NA,CASSLWGEQFF
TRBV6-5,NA,CASSYTTGQPYGYTF
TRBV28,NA,CASTRNEKLFF
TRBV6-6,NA,CASSYSPQALTF
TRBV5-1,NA,CASSQAPYNEQFF